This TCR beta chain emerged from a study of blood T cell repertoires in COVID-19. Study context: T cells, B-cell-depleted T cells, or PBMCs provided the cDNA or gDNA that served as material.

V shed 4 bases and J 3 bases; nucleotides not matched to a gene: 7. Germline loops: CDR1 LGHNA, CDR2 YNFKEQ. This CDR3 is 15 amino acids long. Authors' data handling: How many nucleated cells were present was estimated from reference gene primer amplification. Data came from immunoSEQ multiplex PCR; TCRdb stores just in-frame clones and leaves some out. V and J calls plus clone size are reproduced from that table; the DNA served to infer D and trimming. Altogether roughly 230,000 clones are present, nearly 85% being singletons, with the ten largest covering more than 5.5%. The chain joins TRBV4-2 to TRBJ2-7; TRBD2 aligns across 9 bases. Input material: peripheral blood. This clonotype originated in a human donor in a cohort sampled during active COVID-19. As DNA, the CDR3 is TGTGCCAGCAGCCCAGGACTAGCGCCACACTACGAGCAGTACTTC. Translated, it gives CASSPGLAPHYEQYF.